This TCR beta chain was found in a study of T cell changes during pregnancy in multiple sclerosis. The repertoire was sequenced with immunoSEQ multiplex PCR; TCRdb's copy has only in-frame clones and lacks some. The table has 55,000 to 70,000 clones, nearly 90% seen once. The sequence was collected from a female donor with multiple sclerosis, enrolled in a pregnancy study. The material sequenced was peripheral blood, taken in the first trimester of pregnancy.

The CDR3: CASSPRLAGGYQETQYF. Here the CDR3 DNA reads TGCGCCAGCAGCCCGAGACTAGCGGGGGGGTACCAAGAGACCCAGTACTTC. The gene calls are TRBV4-3 and TRBJ2-5, with 14 bases matching TRBD2. V dropped 4 bases and J dropped 0; count of bases not matched to a gene: 4. This CDR3 is 17 amino acids long. Germline CDR1 reads LGHNA; CDR2 reads YSLEER.